Many counts were recorded for the clone carrying this TCR beta chain. The antigen is not known. This entry belongs to a study of T cells in Graves' hyperthyroidism and ophthalmopathy. Study outcomes and limitations: Prediction of ophthalmopathy progression came a median around 7.1 months pre-onset. Blood samples included most of the expanded thyroid clonotypes exceeding 0.001.

The CDR3 spans 13 residues. The V and J ends lost 1 base and 8 bases respectively, with 11 bases between them. The germline CDR1 and CDR2 sequences are LGHDT and YNNKEL (reference sequence). Under 3 months was the duration of disease in ophthalmopathy patients, who also had a Clinical Activity Score of at least 3 and a NOSPECS grade of at least 4. Patients having uncontrolled infection, another autoimmune disease, pregnancy or lactation were not included. It was RNA transcripts that yielded the amplified TCR beta CDR3 regions. A set of HTBI primers served as the primers for a first-round RT-PCR of the TCR CDR3. TCRdb redid the calling of the multiplex PCR reads with MiXCR, one entry per CDR3 protein. The repertoire consists of fewer than 450,000 distinct CDR3 sequences, with around 15% occurring once and the leading ten covering approximately 19%.

This sequence originates from a woman aged 60 to 75 with Graves' ophthalmopathy. The rearrangement links TRBV3-1 to TRBJ1-1; D gene uncertain. Sequencing was carried out using blood. CDR3 sequence: CASSQATLREAFF. The CDR3 DNA follows: TGTGCCAGCAGCCAAGCGACCCTACGAGAAGCTTTCTTT.